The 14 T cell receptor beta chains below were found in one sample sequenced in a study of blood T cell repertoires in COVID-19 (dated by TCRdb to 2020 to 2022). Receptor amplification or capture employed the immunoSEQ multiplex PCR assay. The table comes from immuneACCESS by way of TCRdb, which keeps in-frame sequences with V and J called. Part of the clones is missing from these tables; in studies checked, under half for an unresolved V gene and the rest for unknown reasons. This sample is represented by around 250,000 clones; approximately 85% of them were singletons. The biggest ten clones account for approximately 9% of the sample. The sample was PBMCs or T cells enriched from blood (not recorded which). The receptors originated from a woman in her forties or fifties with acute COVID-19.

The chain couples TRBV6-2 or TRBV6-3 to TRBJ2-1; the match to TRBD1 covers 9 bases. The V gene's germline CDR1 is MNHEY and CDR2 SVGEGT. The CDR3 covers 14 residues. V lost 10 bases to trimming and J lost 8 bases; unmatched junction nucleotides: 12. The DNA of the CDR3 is TGTGCCACCAACCCGGACAGGGGATGGTATGAGCAGTTCTTC. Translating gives CATNPDRGWYEQFF.

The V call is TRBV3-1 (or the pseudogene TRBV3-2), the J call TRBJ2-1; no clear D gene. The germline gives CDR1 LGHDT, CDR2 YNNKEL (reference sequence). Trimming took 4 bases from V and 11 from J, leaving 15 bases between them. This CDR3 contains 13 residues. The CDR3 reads CASSPPERLKQFF. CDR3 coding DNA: TGTGCCAGCAGCCCGCCCGAGCGACTGAAGCAGTTCTTC.

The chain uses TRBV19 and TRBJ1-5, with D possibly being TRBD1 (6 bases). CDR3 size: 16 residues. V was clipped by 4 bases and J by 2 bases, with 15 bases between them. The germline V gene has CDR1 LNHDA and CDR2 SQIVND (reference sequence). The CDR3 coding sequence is TGTGCCAGTAGTACACACAGGGACCGGGGCAATCAGCCCCAGCATTTT. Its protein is CASSTHRDRGNQPQHF.

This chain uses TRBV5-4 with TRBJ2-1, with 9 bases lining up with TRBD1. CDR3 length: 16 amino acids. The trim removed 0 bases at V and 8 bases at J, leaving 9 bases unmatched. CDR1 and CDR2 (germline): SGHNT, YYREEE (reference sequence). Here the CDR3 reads CASSLDPGQGNDEQFF. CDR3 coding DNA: TGTGCCAGCAGCTTGGACCCAGGACAGGGGAACGATGAGCAGTTCTTC.

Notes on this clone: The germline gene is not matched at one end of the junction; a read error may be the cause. In nucleotides, the CDR3 is TGTGCCAGTAGTATCCGACGGAACTACGGCTACACCTTC. It yields the protein CASSIRRNYGYTF. This chain joins TRBV19 and TRBJ1-2; D unclear. The CDR3 extends over 13 amino acids. Germline loops: CDR1 LNHDA, CDR2 SQIVND (reference sequence).

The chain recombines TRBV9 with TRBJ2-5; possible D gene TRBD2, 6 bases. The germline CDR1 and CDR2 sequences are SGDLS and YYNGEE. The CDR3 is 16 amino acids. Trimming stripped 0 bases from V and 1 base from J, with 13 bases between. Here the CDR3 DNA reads TGTGCCAGCAGCGTAGGGAGAGGAGGGACCCAAGAGACCCAGTACTTC. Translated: CASSVGRGGTQETQYF.

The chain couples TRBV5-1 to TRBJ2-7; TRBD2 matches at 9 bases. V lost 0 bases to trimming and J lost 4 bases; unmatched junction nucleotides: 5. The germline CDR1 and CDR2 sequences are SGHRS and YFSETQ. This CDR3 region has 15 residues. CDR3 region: CASSLDAGGPYEQYF. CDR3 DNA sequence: TGCGCCAGCAGCTTGGATGCGGGGGGGCCTTACGAGCAGTACTTC.

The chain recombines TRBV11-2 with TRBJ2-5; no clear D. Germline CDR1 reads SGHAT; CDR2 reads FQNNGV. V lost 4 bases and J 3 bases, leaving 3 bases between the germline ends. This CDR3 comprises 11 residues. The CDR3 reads CASSYKETQYF. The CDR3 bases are TGTGCCAGCAGCTACAAAGAGACCCAGTACTTC.

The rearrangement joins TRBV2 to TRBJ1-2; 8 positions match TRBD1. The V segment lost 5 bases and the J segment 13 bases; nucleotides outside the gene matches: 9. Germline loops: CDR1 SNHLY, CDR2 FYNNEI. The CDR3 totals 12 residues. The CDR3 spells CASSSRTGNVTF. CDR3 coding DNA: TGTGCCAGCAGTTCCCGGACAGGGAATGTCACCTTC.

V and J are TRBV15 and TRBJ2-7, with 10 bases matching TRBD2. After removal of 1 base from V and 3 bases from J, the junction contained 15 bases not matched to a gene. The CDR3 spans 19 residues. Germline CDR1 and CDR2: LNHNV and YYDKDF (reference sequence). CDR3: CATSRGGTSGAFLSYEQYF. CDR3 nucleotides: TGTGCCACCAGCAGAGGAGGTACTAGCGGGGCTTTCTTGAGCTACGAGCAGTACTTC. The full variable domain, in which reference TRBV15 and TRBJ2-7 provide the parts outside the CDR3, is DAMVIQNPRYQVTQFGKPVTLSCSQTLNHNVMYWYQQKSSQAPKLLFHYYDKDFNNEADTPDNFQSRRPNTSFCFLDIRSPGLGDTAMYLCATSRGGTSGAFLSYEQYFGPGTRLTVT.

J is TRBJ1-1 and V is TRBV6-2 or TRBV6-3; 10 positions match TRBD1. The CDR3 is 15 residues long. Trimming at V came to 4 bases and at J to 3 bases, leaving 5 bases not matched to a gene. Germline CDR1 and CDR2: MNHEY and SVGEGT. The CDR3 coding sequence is TGTGCCAGCAGTTCCCCCGGGACAGGGGACACTGAAGCTTTCTTT. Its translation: CASSSPGTGDTEAFF.

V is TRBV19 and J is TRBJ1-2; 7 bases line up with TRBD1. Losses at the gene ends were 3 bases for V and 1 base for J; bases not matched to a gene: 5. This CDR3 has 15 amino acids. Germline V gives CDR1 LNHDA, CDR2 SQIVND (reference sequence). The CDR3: CASSIGTGVNYGYTF. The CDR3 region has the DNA TGTGCCAGTAGTATTGGCACAGGGGTTAACTATGGCTACACCTTC.

The CDR3 is CASSLEGLGADTQYF. In DNA form, the CDR3 reads TGTGCCAGCAGCTTGGAGGGCCTAGGGGCAGATACGCAGTATTTT. The gene calls are TRBV5-6 and TRBJ2-3; D might be TRBD1 (5 bases). Germline assignment: CDR1 SGHDT and CDR2 YYEEEE. Trimming removed 0 bases from V and 4 bases from J, with 12 bases in between. The CDR3 has 15 amino acids. Full variable domain (outside the CDR3, taken from reference TRBV5-6 and TRBJ2-3): DAGVTQSPTHLIKTRGQQVTLRCSPKSGHDTVSWYQQALGQGPQFIFQYYEEEERQRGNFPDRFSGHQFPNYSSELNVNALLLGDSALYLCASSLEGLGADTQYFGPGTRLTVL.

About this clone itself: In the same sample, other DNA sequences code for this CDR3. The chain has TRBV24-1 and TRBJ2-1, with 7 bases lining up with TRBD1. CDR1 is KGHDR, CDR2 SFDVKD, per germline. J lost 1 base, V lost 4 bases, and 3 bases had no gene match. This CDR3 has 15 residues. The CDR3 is CATSDRDSSYNEQFF. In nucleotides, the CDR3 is TGTGCCACCAGTGACCGGGACAGTTCCTACAATGAGCAGTTCTTC.